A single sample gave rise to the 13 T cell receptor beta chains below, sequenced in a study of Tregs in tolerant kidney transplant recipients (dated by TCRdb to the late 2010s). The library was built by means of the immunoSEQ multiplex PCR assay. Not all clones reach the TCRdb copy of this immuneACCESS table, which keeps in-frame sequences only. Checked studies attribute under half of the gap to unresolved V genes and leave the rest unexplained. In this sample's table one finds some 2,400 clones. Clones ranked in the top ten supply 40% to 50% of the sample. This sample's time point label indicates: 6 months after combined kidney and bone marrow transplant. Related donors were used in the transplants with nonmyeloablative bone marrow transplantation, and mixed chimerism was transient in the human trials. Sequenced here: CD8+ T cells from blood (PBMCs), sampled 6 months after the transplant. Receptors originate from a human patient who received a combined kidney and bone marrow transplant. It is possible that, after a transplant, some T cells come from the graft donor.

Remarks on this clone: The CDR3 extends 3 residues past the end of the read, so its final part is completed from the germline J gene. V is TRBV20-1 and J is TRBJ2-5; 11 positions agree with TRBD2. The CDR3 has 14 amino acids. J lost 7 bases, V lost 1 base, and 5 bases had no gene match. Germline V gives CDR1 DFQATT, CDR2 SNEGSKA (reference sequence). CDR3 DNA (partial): TGCAGTGCTAGAGGGACTAGCGGGTTCGGGACC. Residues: CSARGTSGFGT. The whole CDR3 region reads CSARGTSGFGTQYF.

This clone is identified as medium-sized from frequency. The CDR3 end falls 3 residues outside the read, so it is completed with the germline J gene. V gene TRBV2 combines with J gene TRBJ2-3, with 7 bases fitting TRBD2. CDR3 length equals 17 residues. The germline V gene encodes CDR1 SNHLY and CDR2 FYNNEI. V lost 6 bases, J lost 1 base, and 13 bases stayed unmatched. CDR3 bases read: TGTGCCAGCAGGACCGCGGTCTACCGGGGGGGCACAGATACG. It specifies CASRTAVYRGGTDT. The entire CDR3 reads CASRTAVYRGGTDTQYF.

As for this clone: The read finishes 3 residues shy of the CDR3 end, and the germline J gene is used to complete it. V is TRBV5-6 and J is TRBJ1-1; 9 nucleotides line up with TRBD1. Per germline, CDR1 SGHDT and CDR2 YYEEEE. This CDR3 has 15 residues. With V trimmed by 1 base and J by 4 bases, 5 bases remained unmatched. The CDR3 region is CASSLFTGGITEAFF. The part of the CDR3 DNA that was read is TGTGCCAGCAGCTTGTTTACAGGGGGCATCACTGAA. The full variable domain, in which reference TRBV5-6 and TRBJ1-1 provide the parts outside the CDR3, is DAGVTQSPTHLIKTRGQQVTLRCSPKSGHDTVSWYQQALGQGPQFIFQYYEEEERQRGNFPDRFSGHQFPNYSSELNVNALLLGDSALYLCASSLFTGGITEAFFGQGTRLTVV.

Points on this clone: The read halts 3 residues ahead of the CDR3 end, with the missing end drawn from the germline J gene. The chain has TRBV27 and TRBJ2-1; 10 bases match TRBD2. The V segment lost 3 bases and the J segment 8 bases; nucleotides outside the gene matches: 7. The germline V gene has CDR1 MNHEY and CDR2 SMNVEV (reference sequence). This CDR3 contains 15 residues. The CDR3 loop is CASSLSSGSIDEQFF. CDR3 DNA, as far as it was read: TGTGCCAGCAGTTTGTCTAGCGGGAGTATTGATGAG.

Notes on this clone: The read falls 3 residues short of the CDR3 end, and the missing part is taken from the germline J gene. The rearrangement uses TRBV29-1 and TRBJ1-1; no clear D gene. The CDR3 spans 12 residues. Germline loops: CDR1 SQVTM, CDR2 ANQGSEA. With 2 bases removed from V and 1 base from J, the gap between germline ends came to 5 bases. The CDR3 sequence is CSVEPGNTEAFF. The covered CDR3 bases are TGCAGCGTTGAACCAGGGAACACTGAA. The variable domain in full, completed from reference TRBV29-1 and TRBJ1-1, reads SAVISQKPSRDICQRGTSLTIQCQVDSQVTMMFWYRQQPGQSLTLIATANQGSEATYESGFVIDKFPISRPNLTFSTLTVSNMSPEDSSIYLCSVEPGNTEAFFGQGTRLTVV.

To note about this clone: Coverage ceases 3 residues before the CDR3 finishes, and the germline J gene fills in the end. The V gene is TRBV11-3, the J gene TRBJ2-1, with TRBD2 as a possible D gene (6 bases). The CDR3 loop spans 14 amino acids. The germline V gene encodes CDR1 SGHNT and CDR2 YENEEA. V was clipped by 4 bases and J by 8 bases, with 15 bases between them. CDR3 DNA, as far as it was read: TGTGCCAGCAGCTCAGCTGGACTAAGCGATGAG. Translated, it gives CASSSAGLSDE. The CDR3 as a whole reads CASSSAGLSDEQFF.

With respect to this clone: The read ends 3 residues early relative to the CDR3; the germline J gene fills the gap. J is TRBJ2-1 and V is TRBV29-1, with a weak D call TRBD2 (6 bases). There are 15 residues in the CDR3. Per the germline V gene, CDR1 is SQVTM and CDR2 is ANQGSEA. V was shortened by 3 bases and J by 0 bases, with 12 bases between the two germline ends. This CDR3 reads CSVEGLGGSYNEQFF. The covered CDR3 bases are TGCAGCGTTGAGGGACTCGGAGGCTCCTACAATGAG.

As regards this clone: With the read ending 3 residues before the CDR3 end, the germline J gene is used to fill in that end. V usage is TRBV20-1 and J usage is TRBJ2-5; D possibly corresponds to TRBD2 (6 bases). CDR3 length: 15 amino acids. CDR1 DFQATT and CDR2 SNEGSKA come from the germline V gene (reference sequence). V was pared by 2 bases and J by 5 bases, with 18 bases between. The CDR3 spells CSARPLEGLVETQYF. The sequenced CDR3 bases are TGCAGTGCTAGACCTCTTGAGGGACTCGTCGAGACC.

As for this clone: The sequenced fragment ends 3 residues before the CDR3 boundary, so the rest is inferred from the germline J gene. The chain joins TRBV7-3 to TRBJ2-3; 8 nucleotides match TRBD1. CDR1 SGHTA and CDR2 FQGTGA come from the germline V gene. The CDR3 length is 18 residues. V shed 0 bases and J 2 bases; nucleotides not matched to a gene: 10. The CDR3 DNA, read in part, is TGTGCCAGCAGCTTAACTCGGCAGGGGGCCGTATTCACAGATACG. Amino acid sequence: CASSLTRQGAVFTDT. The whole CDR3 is CASSLTRQGAVFTDTQYF.

Incomplete CDR3 DNA: TGTGCCAGCAGCCAGATCAGGGGAATGCCC. Its protein product is CASSQIRGMP. The entire CDR3 protein reads CASSQIRGMPQHF. V is TRBV4-2 and J is TRBJ1-5; D perhaps matches TRBD1 (6 bases). The read ends 3 residues before the CDR3 terminus; that terminus is restored from the germline J gene. V was clipped by 3 bases and J by 9 bases, with 12 bases between them. CDR3 size: 13 residues. Germline lookup yields CDR1 LGHNA and CDR2 YNFKEQ.

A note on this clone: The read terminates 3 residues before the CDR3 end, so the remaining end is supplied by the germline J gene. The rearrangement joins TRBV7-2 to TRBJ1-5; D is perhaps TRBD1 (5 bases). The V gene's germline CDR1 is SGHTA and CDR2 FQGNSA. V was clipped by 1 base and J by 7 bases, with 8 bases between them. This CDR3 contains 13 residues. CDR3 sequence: CASSLGRGQPQHF. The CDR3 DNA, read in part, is TGTGCCAGCAGCTTAGGGCGGGGGCAGCCC.

The sequenced part of the CDR3 DNA is TGTGCCAGCAGCTCTGGGACAGATTATGAAAAA. It specifies CASSSGTDYEK. The whole CDR3 region reads CASSSGTDYEKLFF. The chain joins TRBV7-9 to TRBJ1-4; 7 nucleotides agree with TRBD1. The read halts 3 residues ahead of the CDR3 end, with the missing end drawn from the germline J gene. J gave up 6 bases and V 4 bases, and 5 bases lay outside the gene matches. This CDR3 comprises 14 residues. Germline assignment: CDR1 SEHNR and CDR2 FQNEAQ (reference sequence). Together with reference TRBV7-9 and TRBJ1-4, the CDR3 gives the full variable domain: DTGVSQNPRHKITKRGQNVTFRCDPISEHNRLYWYRQTLGQGPEFLTYFQNEAQLEKSRLLSDRFSAERPKGSFSTLEIQRTEQGDSAMYLCASSSGTDYEKLFFGSGTQLSVL.

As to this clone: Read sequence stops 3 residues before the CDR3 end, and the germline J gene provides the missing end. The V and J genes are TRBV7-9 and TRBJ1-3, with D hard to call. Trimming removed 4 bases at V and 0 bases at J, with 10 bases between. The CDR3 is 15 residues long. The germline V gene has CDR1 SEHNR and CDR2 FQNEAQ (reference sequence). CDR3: CASSSTFSSGNTIYF. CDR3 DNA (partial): TGTGCCAGCAGCTCAACCTTTAGCTCTGGAAACACC.